This TCR beta chain was sequenced for a study of blood T cell repertoires in COVID-19. About the research overall: Italy, Spain and the United States were the sources of the convalescent and acute COVID-19 samples.

Deletions cut 4 bases from V and 10 bases from J, with 13 bases between. Per the germline V gene, CDR1 is ENHRY and CDR2 is SYGVKD. The CDR3 sequence is 12 residues long. Clones were read by immunoSEQ multiplex PCR, and TCRdb kept only the in-frame ones, dropping some. In the table there are roughly 190,000 clones, 76% of which are singletons. This sequence joins TRBV10-3 and TRBJ1-1, with a weak D call TRBD1 (6 bases). Sequencing used PBMCs or T cells enriched from blood (not recorded which). The sequence came from a woman aged 45-60 years with acute COVID-19. The DNA of the CDR3 is TGTGCCATCAGTGGATTTAGGGGGTCAGCTTTCTTT. Translating it yields CAISGFRGSAFF.